This T cell receptor (beta chain) was recorded in a study of molecular identifiers for immune sequencing clone quantification. Notes on the study in general: Naive cells had under 1% of molecules in clones above 20 RNA copies, effectors over 98%. Among under 1.1 million naive cells, spiked Jurkat TCR RNA from a single cell was reportedly detectable.

CD8+CD4-CCR7+CD45RA+ sorting gave the naive CD8 T cells. Previously reported methods and listed TCR primers produced the bulk TCR libraries. TCRdb processed the PCR reads anew with MiXCR; each CDR3 protein has one entry. The sample gives some 100,000 distinct CDR3 sequences, about 20% of which show up once; around 0.91% is in the top ten. This CDR3 has 15 residues. CDR1 is MNHEY and CDR2 is SMNVEV in the germline V gene (reference sequence). V shed 5 bases and J 5 bases; nucleotides not matched to a gene: 9. Many counts were recorded for this clonotype. Its specificity is unknown. Sequencing input: naive CD8+ T cells from blood, with Jurkat cell RNA spiked in. Subset given: FACS-sorted CD8+CD4-CCR7+CD45RA+ naive T cells. This chain connects TRBV27 to TRBJ1-2; 9 nucleotides match TRBD1. The receptor comes from a human donor in good health. Some libraries in this study had Jurkat cell RNA spiked in. The CDR3: CASSPGQGPWYGYTF. For the CDR3, the DNA is TGTGCCAGCAGTCCCGGACAGGGGCCGTGGTATGGCTACACCTTC.